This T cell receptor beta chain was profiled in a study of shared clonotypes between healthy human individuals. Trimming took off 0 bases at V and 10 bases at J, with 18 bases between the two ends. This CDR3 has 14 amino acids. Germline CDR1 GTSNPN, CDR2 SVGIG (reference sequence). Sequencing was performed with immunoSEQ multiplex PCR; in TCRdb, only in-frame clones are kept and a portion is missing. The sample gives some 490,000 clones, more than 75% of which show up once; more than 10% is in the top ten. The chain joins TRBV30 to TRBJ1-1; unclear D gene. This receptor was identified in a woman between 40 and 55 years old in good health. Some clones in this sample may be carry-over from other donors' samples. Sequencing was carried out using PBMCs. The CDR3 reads CAWSVGSPTGGAFF. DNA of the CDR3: TGTGCCTGGAGTGTTGGCAGCCCCACCGGCGGAGCTTTCTTT.